The 22 T cell receptor beta chains given below trace back to one sample, sequenced in a study of T cell clonality in common variable immunodeficiency. TCRdb's table, derived via immunoSEQ multiplex PCR, lists solely in-frame clones and lacks some. The table lists about 55,000 clones, with no singletons. Sequenced sample: peripheral blood mononuclear cells. The receptors shown here come from a person aged 18 to 75 in good health.

This clone was picked up many times. The CDR3 end is not reached by the read, which stops 3 residues before it; the germline J gene fills it in. V gene TRBV5-4 combines with J gene TRBJ1-6, with D possibly TRBD1 on 6 matching bases. The CDR3 consists of 14 residues. Germline-derived CDR1 and CDR2 are SGHNT and YYREEE (reference sequence). The ends were cut back, 0 bases at V and 12 bases at J, with 13 bases in the middle. CDR3 region: CASSLGGGQEPLHF. The sequenced CDR3 bases are TGTGCCAGCAGCTTGGGGGGGGGCCAGGAACCC.

This clone was seen at least ten times. The CDR3 goes on 3 residues after the read ends, and that part is filled in from the germline J gene. This sample also contains other DNA sequences that code for the same CDR3. The chain recombines TRBV6-1 with TRBJ1-1; perhaps TRBD1 as D (6 bases). The ends were cut back, 4 bases at V and 0 bases at J, with 9 bases in the middle. CDR1 is MNHNS and CDR2 is SASEGT in the germline V gene. The CDR3 totals 14 residues. The CDR3 region is CASSGGQLNTEAFF. CDR3 DNA, as far as it was read: TGTGCCAGCAGTGGGGGACAACTGAACACTGAA.

This clone turned up a few times. The observed sequence ends 3 residues before the CDR3 terminus, with the missing tail filled in from the germline J gene. The V and J genes are TRBV2 and TRBJ1-2; no clear D. Trimming took off 4 bases at V and 7 bases at J, with 7 bases between the two ends. CDR3 length equals 11 residues. CDR1 is SNHLY and CDR2 is FYNNEI in the germline V gene. CDR3 DNA (partial): TGTGCCAGCAGTGCGTCTACTGGC. Amino acid sequence: CASSASTG. The entire CDR3 is CASSASTGYTF.

This clone came up many times. The read terminates 3 residues before the CDR3 end, so the remaining end is supplied by the germline J gene. V is TRBV6-2 or TRBV6-3 and J is TRBJ2-5; maybe TRBD2 (5 bases). Deletions cut 4 bases from V and 4 bases from J, with 16 bases between. This CDR3 spans 15 amino acids. Germline CDR1 is MNHEY and CDR2 is SVGEGT. CDR3 sequence: CASSSLDSPSETQYF. The CDR3 bases that were read are TGTGCCAGCAGTTCCTTGGACTCCCCCTCAGAGACC.

The table lists this clone with many counts. The CDR3 extends 3 residues past the end of the read, so its final part is completed from the germline J gene. The J gene is TRBJ2-7, the V gene TRBV19; D might be TRBD2 (6 bases). The V and J ends lost 4 bases and 4 bases respectively, with 14 bases between them. CDR1 and CDR2 (germline): LNHDA, SQIVND (reference sequence). The CDR3 is 14 residues long. The chain's CDR3 is CASSTAGTVYEQYF. The covered CDR3 bases are TGTGCCAGTAGTACCGCCGGGACTGTTTACGAG.

In its sample, this clone was seen many times. The part of the CDR3 DNA that was read is TGTGCCTGGAGCGGAATTGACAGGACCCGCACAGATACG. Translated, it gives CAWSGIDRTRTDT. The whole CDR3 is CAWSGIDRTRTDTQYF. The chain is built from TRBV30 and TRBJ2-3; D may be TRBD1 (6 bases). The read ends 3 residues shy of where the CDR3 ends; the end is completed using the germline J gene. The CDR3 extends over 16 amino acids. V lost 3 bases, J lost 1 base, and 17 bases lay in between. Germline CDR1 reads GTSNPN; CDR2 reads SVGIG (reference sequence). Together with reference TRBV30 and TRBJ2-3, the CDR3 gives the full variable domain: SQTIHQWPATLVQPVGSPLSLECTVEGTSNPNLYWYRQAAGRGLQLLFYSVGIGQISSEVPQNLSASRPQDRQFILSSKKLLLSDSGFYLCAWSGIDRTRTDTQYFGPGTRLTVL.

This clone was recorded many times. Read coverage stops 3 residues before the CDR3 terminus; the germline J gene supplies the remainder. V usage is TRBV4-1 and J usage is TRBJ1-6, with 8 bases identical to TRBD1. The CDR3 spans 18 residues. Trimming at V came to 2 bases and at J to 1 base, leaving 7 bases not matched to a gene. Germline CDR1 and CDR2: MGHRA and YSYEKL. This CDR3 is CASSQRTGRLSYNSPLHF. The CDR3 bases that were read are TGCGCCAGCAGCCAACGGACAGGGAGATTATCCTATAATTCACCC.

This clone occurred many times. The read ends 3 residues shy of where the CDR3 ends; the end is completed using the germline J gene. V is TRBV29-1 and J is TRBJ1-2; 12 bases are shared with TRBD1. The V gene's germline CDR1 is SQVTM and CDR2 ANQGSEA. This CDR3 is built from 13 residues. V was pared by 3 bases and J by 7 bases, with 3 bases of the junction left unmatched. The CDR3 protein is CSVDGTGGGGYTF. CDR3 DNA (partial): TGCAGCGTTGACGGGACAGGGGGCGGTGGC.

This clone occurred many times. The observed sequence ends 3 residues before the CDR3 terminus, with the missing tail filled in from the germline J gene. The chain is built from TRBV7-6 and TRBJ2-1, with 10 bases identical to TRBD2. Trimming cost V 6 bases and J 6 bases; bases outside gene matches: 5. This CDR3 has 14 residues. Per the germline V gene, CDR1 is SGHVS and CDR2 is FNYEAQ. The CDR3 reads CASRTLAGSNEQFF. CDR3 DNA (partial): TGTGCCAGCAGAACACTAGCGGGAAGCAATGAG.

The sample holds many counts of this clone. The sequenced part of the CDR3 DNA is TGTGCCTGGAGTGTTTTAGATGAG. It is translated as CAWSVLDE. The full CDR3 reads CAWSVLDEQFF. V gene TRBV30 combines with J gene TRBJ2-1; D not certain. The read terminates 3 residues before the CDR3 end, so the remaining end is supplied by the germline J gene. CDR3 length: 11 amino acids. Looked up from germline, CDR1 is GTSNPN and CDR2 is SVGIG (reference sequence). Trimming stripped 0 bases from V and 8 bases from J, with 5 bases between.

This clone was seen repeatedly, ten times or more. The CDR3 extends 3 residues past the end of the read, so its final part is completed from the germline J gene. The V and J genes are TRBV19 and TRBJ1-1; a weak D match, TRBD1 (5 bases). The germline gives CDR1 LNHDA, CDR2 SQIVND (reference sequence). V lost 6 bases and J 1 base, leaving 12 bases between the germline ends. The CDR3 sequence is 14 residues long. The CDR3 loop reads CASSIGGGNTEAFF. CDR3 bases read: TGTGCCAGTAGCATCGGGGGGGGGAACACTGAA.

The sample holds many counts of this clone. The read is 3 residues too short to cover the CDR3 end, so that end is filled in from the germline J gene. This chain links TRBV19 with TRBJ1-1; the D gene is possibly TRBD1 (6 bases). The germline V gene has CDR1 LNHDA and CDR2 SQIVND (reference sequence). The CDR3 loop spans 16 amino acids. Trimming cost V 9 bases and J 1 base, with 21 bases left between them. The CDR3 sequence is CASEPQGRVPNTEAFF. Partial CDR3 DNA: TGTGCCAGCGAACCACAGGGAAGGGTGCCGAACACTGAA.

This clone was picked up many times. The DNA ends 3 residues before the CDR3 does, and the rest of the CDR3 is filled in from the germline J gene. V gene TRBV2 combines with J gene TRBJ2-1, with D possibly TRBD1 on 5 matching bases. Germline CDR1 is SNHLY and CDR2 is FYNNEI. Trimming pared 7 bases from V and 6 bases from J, leaving 16 bases between. The CDR3 length is 14 residues. The sequenced CDR3 bases are TGTGCCAGCACCACAGGCGGTAGCAGCAATGAG. Protein sequence: CASTTGGSSNE. The CDR3 in full is CASTTGGSSNEQFF.

This clone has ten or more counts. The DNA ends 3 residues before the CDR3 does, and the rest of the CDR3 is filled in from the germline J gene. The genes are TRBV9 and TRBJ2-5, with TRBD2 identical over 12 bases. Germline assignment: CDR1 SGDLS and CDR2 YYNGEE. The CDR3 loop spans 15 amino acids. After removal of 3 bases from V and 5 bases from J, the junction contained 5 bases not matched to a gene. The sequenced CDR3 bases are TGTGCCAGCAGCGCCACCGGGACTAGCGGGGAGACC. It is translated as CASSATGTSGET. The CDR3 in full is CASSATGTSGETQYF.

This clone was counted ten times or more. The CDR3 extends 3 residues past the end of the read, so its final part is completed from the germline J gene. The chain links TRBV7-9 to TRBJ1-4; TRBD1 might be the D (6 bases). Germline values: CDR1 SEHNR, CDR2 FQNEAQ (reference sequence). Deletions cut 4 bases from V and 6 bases from J, with 15 bases between. The CDR3 is 15 amino acids. CDR3 DNA, as far as it was read: TGTGCCAGCAGCTGGGAAGGGGGTAGGGATGAAAAA. This translates into CASSWEGGRDEK. The whole CDR3 sequence is CASSWEGGRDEKLFF.

This clone was found many times. The CDR3 extends 3 residues past the end of the read, so its final part is completed from the germline J gene. This rearrangement joins TRBV5-5 to TRBJ2-3; 8 bases are a match to TRBD1. Losses at the gene ends were 2 bases for V and 1 base for J; bases not matched to a gene: 3. Germline assignment: CDR1 SGHKS and CDR2 YYEKEE (reference sequence). CDR3 length: 15 residues. CDR3 in amino acids: CASSFEDRGTDTQYF. The sequenced CDR3 bases are TGTGCCAGCAGCTTCGAGGACAGGGGCACAGATACG.

The sample holds many counts of this clone. The read finishes 3 residues shy of the CDR3 end, and the germline J gene is used to complete it. The genes are TRBV7-9 and TRBJ1-4; the D is unclear. CDR3 size: 13 residues. Trimming took 4 bases from V and 3 from J, leaving 6 bases between them. Per the germline V gene, CDR1 is SEHNR and CDR2 is FQNEAQ (reference sequence). Here the CDR3 reads CASSWASNEKLFF. Partial CDR3 DNA: TGTGCCAGCAGCTGGGCTTCTAATGAAAAA.

This clone was detected ten times or more. The read is 3 residues too short to cover the CDR3 end, so that end is filled in from the germline J gene. This chain uses TRBV6-2 or TRBV6-3 with TRBJ2-7; TRBD2 matches 7 bases. This CDR3 has 17 amino acids. With 1 base clipped from V and 4 bases from J, the junction kept 13 bases outside the gene matches. CDR1 and CDR2 (germline): MNHEY, SVGEGT. The CDR3: CASSYCPPRRERYEQYF. Partial CDR3 DNA: TGTGCCAGCAGTTACTGCCCACCTCGGCGGGAGCGGTACGAG.

This clone was observed a handful of times. The observed sequence ends 3 residues before the CDR3 terminus, with the missing tail filled in from the germline J gene. This chain uses TRBV20-1 with TRBJ1-6; TRBD1 aligns across 10 bases. The V gene's germline CDR1 is DFQATT and CDR2 SNEGSKA (reference sequence). Losses at the gene ends were 6 bases for V and 10 bases for J; bases not matched to a gene: 9. The CDR3 is 14 residues long. The sequenced CDR3 bases are TGCAGTGCGAGACCAGACAGGGGGCGGTCACCC. It specifies CSARPDRGRSP. The entire CDR3 sequence reads CSARPDRGRSPLHF.

This clone was recorded many times. From the germline J gene comes the end of the CDR3, since the read stops 3 residues before it. This rearrangement joins TRBV5-1 to TRBJ2-5; tentative D call: TRBD2 (5 bases). This CDR3 has 15 residues. Trimming stripped 5 bases from V and 0 bases from J, with 14 bases between. Per germline, CDR1 SGHRS and CDR2 YFSETQ. The CDR3 protein is CASRPLTGYQETQYF. CDR3 DNA (partial): TGCGCCAGCAGACCCCTAACGGGGTACCAAGAGACC.

This clone came up many times. The read terminates 3 residues before the CDR3 end, so the remaining end is supplied by the germline J gene. This chain links TRBV11-2 with TRBJ2-3, with D unresolved. This CDR3 has 12 amino acids. CDR1 and CDR2 from the germline V gene are SGHAT and FQNNGV. The covered CDR3 bases are TGTGCCAGCATTGGTGGCGGAAACACG. This translates into CASIGGGNT. The full CDR3 protein reads CASIGGGNTQYF. Filled out from reference TRBV11-2 and TRBJ2-3, the complete variable domain reads EAGVAQSPRYKIIEKRQSVAFWCNPISGHATLYWYQQILGQGPKLLIQFQNNGVVDDSQLPKDRFSAERLKGVDSTLKIQPAKLEDSAVYLCASIGGGNTQYFGPGTRLTVL.

This clone was counted many times. The read ends 3 residues early relative to the CDR3; the germline J gene fills the gap. This chain joins TRBV10-1 and TRBJ2-1; the match to TRBD2 covers 8 bases. With 4 bases clipped from V and 0 bases from J, the junction kept 2 bases outside the gene matches. CDR3 length equals 15 residues. CDR1 is WNHNN and CDR2 is SYGVQD in the germline V gene (reference sequence). The CDR3 sequence is CASSGAGGSYNEQFF. The CDR3 bases that were read are TGCGCCAGCAGTGGGGCGGGGGGCTCCTACAATGAG.